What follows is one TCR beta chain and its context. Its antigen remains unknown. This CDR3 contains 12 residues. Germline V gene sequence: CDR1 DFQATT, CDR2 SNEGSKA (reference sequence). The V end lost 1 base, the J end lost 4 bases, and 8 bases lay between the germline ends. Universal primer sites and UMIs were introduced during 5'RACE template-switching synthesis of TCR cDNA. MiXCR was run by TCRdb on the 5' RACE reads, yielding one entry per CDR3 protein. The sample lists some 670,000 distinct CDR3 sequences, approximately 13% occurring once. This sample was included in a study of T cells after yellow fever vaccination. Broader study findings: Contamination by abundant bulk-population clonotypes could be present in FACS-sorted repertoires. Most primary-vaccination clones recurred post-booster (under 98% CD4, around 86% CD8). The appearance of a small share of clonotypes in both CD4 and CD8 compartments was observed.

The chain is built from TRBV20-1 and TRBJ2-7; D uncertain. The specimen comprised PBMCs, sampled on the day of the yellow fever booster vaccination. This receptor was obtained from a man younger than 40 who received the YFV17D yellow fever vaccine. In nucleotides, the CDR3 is TGCAGTGCTAGAGCTCCGGAGTACGAGCAGTACTTC. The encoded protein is CSARAPEYEQYF.